The source of this T cell receptor (beta chain) is a study of cytomegalovirus exposure and HLA in healthy donors. This clone came up once. CDR3 length: 15 residues. V was clipped by 9 bases and J by 0 bases, with 15 bases between them. Germline V gene sequence: CDR1 MDHEN, CDR2 SYDVKM. Primers included in the PCR were 60 Vbeta and 13 Jbeta primers. The method was immunoSEQ multiplex PCR; TCRdb's version includes in-frame clones alone and lacks a portion of them. The repertoire holds about 130,000 clones, with over 75% as singletons. Input material: PBMCs. The origin of this receptor is a man in his thirties or forties in good health and CMV-seronegative. The chain joins TRBV28 to TRBJ1-5; no firm D call. The CDR3, as DNA: TGTGCCAGTGACGGGAACAGCCATAGCAATCAGCCCCAGCATTTT. Protein sequence: CASDGNSHSNQPQHF.